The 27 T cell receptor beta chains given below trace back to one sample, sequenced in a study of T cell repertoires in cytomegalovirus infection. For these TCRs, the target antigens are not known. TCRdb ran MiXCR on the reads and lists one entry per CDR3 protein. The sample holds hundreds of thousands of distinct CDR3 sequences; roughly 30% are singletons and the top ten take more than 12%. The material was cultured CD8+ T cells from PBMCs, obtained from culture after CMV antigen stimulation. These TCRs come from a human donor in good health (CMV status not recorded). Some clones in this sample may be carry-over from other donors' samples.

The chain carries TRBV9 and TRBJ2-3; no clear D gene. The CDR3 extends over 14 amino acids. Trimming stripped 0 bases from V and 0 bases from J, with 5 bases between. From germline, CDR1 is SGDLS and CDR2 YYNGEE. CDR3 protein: CASSVGRSTDTQYF. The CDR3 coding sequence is TGTGCCAGCAGCGTAGGTAGGAGCACAGATACGCAGTATTTT.

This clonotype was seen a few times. The CDR3 region has the DNA TGTGCCAGCACCGCCACGGGGCCAAACACTGAAGCTTTCTTT. Translating gives CASTATGPNTEAFF. This chain joins TRBV27 and TRBJ1-1, with D tentatively TRBD1 (5 bases). This CDR3 spans 14 amino acids. Trimming removed 7 bases at V and 2 bases at J, with 14 bases between. Germline assignment: CDR1 MNHEY and CDR2 SMNVEV (reference sequence).

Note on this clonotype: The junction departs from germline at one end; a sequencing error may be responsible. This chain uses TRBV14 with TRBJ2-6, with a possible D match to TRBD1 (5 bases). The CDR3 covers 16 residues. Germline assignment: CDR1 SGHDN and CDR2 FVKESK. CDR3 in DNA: TGTGCCAGCAGCCTAATGGGTAGTTCTGGGGCCGACGTCCTGACTTTC. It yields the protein CASSLMGSSGADVLTF.

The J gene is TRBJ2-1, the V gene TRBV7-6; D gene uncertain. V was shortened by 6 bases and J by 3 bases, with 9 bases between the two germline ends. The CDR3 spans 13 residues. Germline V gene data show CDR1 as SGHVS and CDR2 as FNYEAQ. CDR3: CASSQQNYNEQFF. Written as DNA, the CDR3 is TGTGCCAGCAGTCAACAGAACTACAATGAGCAGTTCTTC.

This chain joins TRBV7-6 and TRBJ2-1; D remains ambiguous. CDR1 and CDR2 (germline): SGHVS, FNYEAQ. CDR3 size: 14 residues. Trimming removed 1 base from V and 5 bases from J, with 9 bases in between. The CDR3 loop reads CASSLGLVHNEQFF. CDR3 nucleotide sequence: TGTGCCAGCAGCTTAGGTTTAGTGCACAATGAGCAGTTCTTC. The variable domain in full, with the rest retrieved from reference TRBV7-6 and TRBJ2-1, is GAGVSQSPRYKVTKRGQDVALRCDPISGHVSLYWYRQALGQGPEFLTYFNYEAQQDKSGLPNDRFSAERPEGSISTLTIQRTEQRDSAMYRCASSLGLVHNEQFFGPGTRLTVL.

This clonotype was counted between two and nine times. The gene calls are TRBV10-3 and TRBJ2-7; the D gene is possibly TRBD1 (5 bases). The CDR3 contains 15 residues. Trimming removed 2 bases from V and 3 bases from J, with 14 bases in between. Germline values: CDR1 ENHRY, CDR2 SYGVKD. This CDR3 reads CAISEIRTSSYEQYF. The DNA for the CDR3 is TGTGCCATCAGTGAGATTCGGACATCCAGCTACGAGCAGTACTTC.

This CDR3 is CSATAPGGEKLFF. The CDR3 DNA reads TGCAGTGCTACAGCCCCGGGCGGCGAAAAACTGTTTTTT. This chain uses TRBV20-1 with TRBJ1-4; D call uncertain. CDR3 length equals 13 residues. The germline V gene encodes CDR1 DFQATT and CDR2 SNEGSKA (reference sequence). Trimming left V 4 bases short and J 8 bases short, with 14 bases between.

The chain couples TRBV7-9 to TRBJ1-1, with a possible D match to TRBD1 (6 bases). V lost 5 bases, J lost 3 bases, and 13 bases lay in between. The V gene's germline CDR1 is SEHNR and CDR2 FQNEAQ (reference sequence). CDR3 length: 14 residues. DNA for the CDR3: TGTGCCAGCAGCGCGACCAGGGGTGACACTGAAGCTTTCTTT. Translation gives CASSATRGDTEAFF.

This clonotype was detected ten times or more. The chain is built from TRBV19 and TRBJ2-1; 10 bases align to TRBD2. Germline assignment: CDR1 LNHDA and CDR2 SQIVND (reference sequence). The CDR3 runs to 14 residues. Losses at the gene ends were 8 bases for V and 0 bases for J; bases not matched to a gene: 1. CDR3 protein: CASGLADSYNEQFF. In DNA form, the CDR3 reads TGTGCCAGTGGACTAGCGGACTCCTACAATGAGCAGTTCTTC.

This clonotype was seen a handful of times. In nucleotides, the CDR3 is TGCAGCGTCTGGGAGGTGAGGGACTATGGCTACACCTTC. This sequence encodes CSVWEVRDYGYTF. J is TRBJ1-2 and V is TRBV29-1, with D hard to call. The germline CDR1 and CDR2 sequences are SQVTM and ANQGSEA. This CDR3 is built from 13 residues. V shed 6 bases and J shed 3 bases, with 14 bases lying between them.

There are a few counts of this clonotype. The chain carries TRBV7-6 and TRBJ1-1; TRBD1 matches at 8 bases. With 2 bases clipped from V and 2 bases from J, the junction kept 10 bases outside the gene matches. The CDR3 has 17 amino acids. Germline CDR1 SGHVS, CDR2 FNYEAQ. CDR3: CASSLRSGTGANTEAFF. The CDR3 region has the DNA TGTGCCAGCAGCTTAAGGTCCGGGACAGGAGCAAACACTGAAGCTTTCTTT.

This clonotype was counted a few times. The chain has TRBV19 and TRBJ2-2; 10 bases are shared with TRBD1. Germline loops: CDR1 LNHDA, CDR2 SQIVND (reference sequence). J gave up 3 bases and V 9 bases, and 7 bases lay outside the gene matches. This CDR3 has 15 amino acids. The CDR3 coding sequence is TGTGCCAGCCGGGACAGGGGATCGCACACCGGGGAGCTGTTTTTT. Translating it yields CASRDRGSHTGELFF. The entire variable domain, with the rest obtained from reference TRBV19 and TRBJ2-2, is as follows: DGGITQSPKYLFRKEGQNVTLSCEQNLNHDAMYWYRQDPGQGLRLIYYSQIVNDFQKGDIAEGYSVSREKKESFPLTVTSAQKNPTAFYLCASRDRGSHTGELFFGEGSRLTVL.

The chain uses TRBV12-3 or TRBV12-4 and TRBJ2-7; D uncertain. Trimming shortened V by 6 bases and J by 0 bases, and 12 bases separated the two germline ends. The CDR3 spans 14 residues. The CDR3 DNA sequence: TGTGCCAGCAGCCCTGGACGGGCCTCCTACGAGCAGTACTTC. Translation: CASSPGRASYEQYF.

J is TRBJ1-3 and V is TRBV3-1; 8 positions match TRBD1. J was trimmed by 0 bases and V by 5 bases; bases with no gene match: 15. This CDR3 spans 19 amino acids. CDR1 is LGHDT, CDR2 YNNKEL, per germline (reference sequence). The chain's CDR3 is CASSSDRVIADVSGNTIYF. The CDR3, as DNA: TGTGCCAGCAGCTCGGACAGGGTGATCGCGGACGTCTCTGGAAACACCATATATTTT.

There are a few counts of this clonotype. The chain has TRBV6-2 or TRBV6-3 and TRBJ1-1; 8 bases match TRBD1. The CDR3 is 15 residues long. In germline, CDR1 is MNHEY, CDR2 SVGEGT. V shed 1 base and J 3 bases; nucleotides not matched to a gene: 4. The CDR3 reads CASSYFLQGDTEAFF. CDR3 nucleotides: TGTGCCAGCAGTTACTTTTTACAGGGGGACACTGAAGCTTTCTTT.

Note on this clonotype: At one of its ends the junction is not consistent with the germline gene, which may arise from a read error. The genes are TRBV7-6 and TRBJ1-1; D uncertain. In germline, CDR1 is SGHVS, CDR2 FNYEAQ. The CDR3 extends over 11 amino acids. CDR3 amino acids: CVSRVNTEAFF. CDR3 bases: TGTGTCAGCCGGGTGAACACTGAAGCTTTCTTT.

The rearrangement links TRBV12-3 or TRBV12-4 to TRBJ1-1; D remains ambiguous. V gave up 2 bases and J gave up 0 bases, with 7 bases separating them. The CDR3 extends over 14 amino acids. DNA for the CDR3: TGTGCCAGCAGTTTATTCGAGATGAACACTGAAGCTTTCTTT. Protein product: CASSLFEMNTEAFF.

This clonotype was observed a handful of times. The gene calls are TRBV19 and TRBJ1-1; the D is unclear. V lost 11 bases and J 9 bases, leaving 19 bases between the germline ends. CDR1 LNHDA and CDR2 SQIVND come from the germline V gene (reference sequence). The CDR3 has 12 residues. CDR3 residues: CALRGEGRKAFF. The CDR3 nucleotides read TGTGCCCTCAGAGGAGAGGGTCGGAAAGCTTTCTTT.

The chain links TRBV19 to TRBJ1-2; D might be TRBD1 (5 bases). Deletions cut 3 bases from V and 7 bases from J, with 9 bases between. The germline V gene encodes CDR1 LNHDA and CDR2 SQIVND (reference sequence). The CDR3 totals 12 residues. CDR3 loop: CASSIGGSGYTF. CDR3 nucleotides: TGTGCCAGTAGTATTGGGGGATCTGGCTACACCTTC.

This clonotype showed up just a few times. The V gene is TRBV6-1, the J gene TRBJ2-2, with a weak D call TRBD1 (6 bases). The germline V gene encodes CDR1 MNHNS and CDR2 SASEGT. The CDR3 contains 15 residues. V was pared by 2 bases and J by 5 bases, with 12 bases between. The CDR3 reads CASSEISGATGELFF. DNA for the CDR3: TGTGCCAGCAGTGAAATATCAGGGGCGACCGGGGAGCTGTTTTTT.

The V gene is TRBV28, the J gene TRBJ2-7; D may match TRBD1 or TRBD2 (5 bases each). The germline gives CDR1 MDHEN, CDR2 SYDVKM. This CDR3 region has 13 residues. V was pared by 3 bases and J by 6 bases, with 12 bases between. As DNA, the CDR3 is TGTGCCAGCAGTTTGGGCTTGAGGGGCGAGCAGTACGTC. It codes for CASSLGLRGEQYV.

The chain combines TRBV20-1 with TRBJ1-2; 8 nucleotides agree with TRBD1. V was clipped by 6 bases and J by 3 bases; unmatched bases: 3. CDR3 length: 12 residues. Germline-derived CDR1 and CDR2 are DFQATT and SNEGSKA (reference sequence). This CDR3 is CSAEQGDYGYTF. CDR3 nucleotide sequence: TGCAGTGCCGAACAGGGGGACTATGGCTACACCTTC.

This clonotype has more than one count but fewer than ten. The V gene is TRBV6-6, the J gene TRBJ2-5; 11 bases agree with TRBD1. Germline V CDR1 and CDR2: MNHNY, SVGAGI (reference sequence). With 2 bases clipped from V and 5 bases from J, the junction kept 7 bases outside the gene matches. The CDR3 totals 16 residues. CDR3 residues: CASSYLGDRGTETQYF. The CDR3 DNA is TGTGCCAGCAGTTACCTAGGGGACAGGGGGACGGAGACCCAGTACTTC.

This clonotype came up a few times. For the CDR3, the DNA is TGTGCCAGCAGCCCGACTCGGGGGGCGAATGGCTACACCTTC. As protein: CASSPTRGANGYTF. The chain carries TRBV14 and TRBJ1-2; tentatively, D is TRBD1 (6 bases). The CDR3 runs to 14 residues. The V and J ends lost 4 bases and 6 bases respectively, with 15 bases between them. Germline V lookup: CDR1 SGHDN, CDR2 FVKESK.

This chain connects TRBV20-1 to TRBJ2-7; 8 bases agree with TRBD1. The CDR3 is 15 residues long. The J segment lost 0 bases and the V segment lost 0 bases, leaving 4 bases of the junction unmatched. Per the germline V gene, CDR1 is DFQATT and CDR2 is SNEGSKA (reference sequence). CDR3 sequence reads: CSAREDREGSYEQYV. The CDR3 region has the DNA TGCAGTGCTAGAGAGGACAGGGAAGGCTCCTACGAGCAGTACGTC.

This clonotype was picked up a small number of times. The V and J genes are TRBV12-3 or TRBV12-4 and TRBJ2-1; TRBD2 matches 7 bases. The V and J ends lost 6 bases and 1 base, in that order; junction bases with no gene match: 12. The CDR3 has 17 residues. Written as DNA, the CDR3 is TGTGCCAGCAGGCCAAAACGGGACTATATTTCCTACAATGAGCAGTTCTTC. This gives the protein CASRPKRDYISYNEQFF.

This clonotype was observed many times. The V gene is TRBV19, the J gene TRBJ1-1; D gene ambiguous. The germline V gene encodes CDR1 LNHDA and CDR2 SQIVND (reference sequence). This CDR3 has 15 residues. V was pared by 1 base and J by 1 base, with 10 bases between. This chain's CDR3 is CASSIVQPGNTEAFF. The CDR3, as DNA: TGTGCCAGTAGTATAGTTCAGCCAGGGAACACTGAAGCTTTCTTT.